This T cell receptor beta chain was documented in a study of blood T cell repertoires in COVID-19. Across the study: Researchers got acute and convalescent COVID-19 samples from the United States, Italy and Spain. PBMCs, B-cell-depleted T cells, or T cells provided the cDNA or gDNA that made up the material.

In Seattle, patients joined the study during active infection and were tracked longitudinally. Authors' analysis steps: Researchers report that nucleated cell counts were estimated from reference gene primer amplification. Clones were read by immunoSEQ multiplex PCR, and TCRdb kept only the in-frame ones, dropping some. The V and J calls and clone size were taken over from that table, and D and trimming were inferred from the DNA. The table has tens of thousands of clones, under 80% seen once; the top ten hold 3.9%. CDR3 length equals 15 residues. Trimming pared 4 bases from V and 2 bases from J, leaving 12 bases between. In germline, CDR1 is LGHNA, CDR2 YSLEER.

Material: peripheral blood. The rearrangement links TRBV4-3 to TRBJ1-5; D is undetermined. The clonotype was recovered from a man aged 65 to 79 with COVID-19, enrolled during active disease. The CDR3 here is CASSPQRGGNQPQHF. The CDR3 DNA is TGCGCCAGCAGCCCCCAACGCGGGGGCAATCAGCCCCAGCATTTT.